This T cell receptor beta chain appears in the sequencing data of a study of identical twins. TCRdb ran MiXCR on the 5' RACE reads and lists one entry per CDR3 protein. The table lists about 200,000 distinct CDR3 sequences, over 5% of them singletons, with just over 14% in the top ten. With 2 bases clipped from V and 7 bases from J, the junction kept 5 bases outside the gene matches. The CDR3 spans 16 residues. This clonotype was seen ten or more times. The target antigen is unknown. Whole-study results and caveats: The models gave estimates that fell short of the out-of-frame TCR alpha sharing seen in monozygotic twins. Weaker excess sharing between twins was seen in beta out-of-frame sequences. Invariant MAIT and iNKT cells are populations that could partly confound zero-insertion analyses.

The sample was also reused in another study, on T cells expressing NK-cell markers.

The TCR sequence derives from a woman under 30 in good health. V and J are TRBV12-3 or TRBV12-4 and TRBJ2-2, with 12 bases that match TRBD2. Sequenced material: CD8+ T cells sorted from blood. The CDR3 region has the DNA TGTGCCAGCAGTTTATCTAGCGGGAGGGCCAACGGGGAGCTGTTTTTT. Protein: CASSLSSGRANGELFF.